The sample holds many counts of the clone carrying this T cell receptor (beta chain). What it binds is unknown. This sample was taken from a study of shared clonotypes between healthy human individuals. General study results and limits: A few donors showed sharing of around 5% of naive CD4 clonotypes. With few donors, the genetic and exposure-history diversity represented was limited.

Per germline, CDR1 MGHDK and CDR2 SYGVNS. The CDR3 has 14 residues. V lost 6 bases and J lost 2; bases outside the gene matches: 6. Splitting the CD4+ cells yielded a CD45RA+ naive subset and a CD45RA-negative memory subset. Repertoires were generated with immunoSEQ multiplex PCR, while TCRdb's copy carries only in-frame clones and drops some. Among about 1.1 million clones, roughly 80% were seen once, and the ten largest hold about 0.89%. This receptor was identified in a man aged 18 to 30 in good health. Some clones in this sample may be carry-over from other donors' samples. The chain uses TRBV25-1 and TRBJ2-5; 7 bases line up with TRBD1. The sequenced sample was memory CD4+ T cells from PBMCs. Subset given: CD45RA-negative fraction. Here the CDR3 DNA reads TGTGCCAGCAGGGACGACAGGGAACAAGAGACCCAGTACTTC. Residues: CASRDDREQETQYF.